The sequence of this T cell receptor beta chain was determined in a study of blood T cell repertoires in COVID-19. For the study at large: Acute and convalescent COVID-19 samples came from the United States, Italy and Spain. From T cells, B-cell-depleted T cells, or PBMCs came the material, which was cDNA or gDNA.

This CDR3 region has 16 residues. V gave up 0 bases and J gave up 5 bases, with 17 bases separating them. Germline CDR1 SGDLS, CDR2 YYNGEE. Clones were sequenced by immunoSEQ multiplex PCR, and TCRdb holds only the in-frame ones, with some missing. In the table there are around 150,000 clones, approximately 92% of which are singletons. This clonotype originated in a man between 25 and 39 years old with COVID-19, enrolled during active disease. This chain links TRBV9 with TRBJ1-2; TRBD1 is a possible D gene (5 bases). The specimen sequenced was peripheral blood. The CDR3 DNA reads TGTGCCAGCAGCGTAGCTGAGACAGCCTTGGAGTATGGCTACACCTTC. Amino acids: CASSVAETALEYGYTF.